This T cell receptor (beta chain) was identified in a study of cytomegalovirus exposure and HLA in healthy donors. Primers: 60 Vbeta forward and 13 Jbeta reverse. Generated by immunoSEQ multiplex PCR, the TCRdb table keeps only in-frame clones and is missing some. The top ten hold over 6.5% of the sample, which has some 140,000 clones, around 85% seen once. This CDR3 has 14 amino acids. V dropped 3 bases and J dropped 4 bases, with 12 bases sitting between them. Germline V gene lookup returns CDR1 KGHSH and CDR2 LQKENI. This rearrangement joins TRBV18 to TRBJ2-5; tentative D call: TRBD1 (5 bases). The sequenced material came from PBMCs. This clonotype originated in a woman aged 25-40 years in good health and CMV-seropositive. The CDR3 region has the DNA TGTGCCAGCTCACCCGGTGGTAGGGGAGAGACCCAGTACTTC. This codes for CASSPGGRGETQYF.